This entry lists 18 T cell receptor beta chains sequenced from one sample in a study of brain T cells in children with intractable seizures. Method: immunoSEQ multiplex PCR; TCRdb's copy keeps in-frame clones and lacks some. The sample gives tens of thousands of clones, under 95% of which show up once; approximately 1.5% is in the top ten. This specimen was peripheral blood, taken at surgery. The receptors originated from a boy in the first two years of life with tuberous sclerosis and intractable seizures.

The chain is built from TRBV24-1 and TRBJ2-7; D is possibly TRBD1 (6 bases). V shed 5 bases and J shed 2 bases, with 6 bases lying between them. Germline V gene lookup returns CDR1 KGHDR and CDR2 SFDVKD. This CDR3 has 12 residues. CDR3 DNA: TGTGCCACCAGTGCAGGGGCCTACGAGCAGTACTTC. Translated, it gives CATSAGAYEQYF.

The V call is TRBV4-1, the J call TRBJ1-1, with TRBD1 identical over 7 bases. This CDR3 has 16 residues. Germline CDR1 and CDR2: MGHRA and YSYEKL. V lost 6 bases to trimming and J lost 2 bases; unmatched junction nucleotides: 12. Here the CDR3 DNA reads TGCGCCAGCAGAAACCTTATCCGGGACAGTAACACTGAAGCTTTCTTT. Its translation: CASRNLIRDSNTEAFF.

The chain carries TRBV29-1 and TRBJ2-3, with a tentative D call TRBD2 (6 bases). This CDR3 is built from 14 residues. Germline CDR1 is SQVTM and CDR2 is ANQGSEA. Trimming cost V 0 bases and J 2 bases, with 9 bases left between them. CDR3 sequence reads: CSVEEWDSTDTQYF. The CDR3 region has the DNA TGCAGCGTTGAAGAGTGGGACTCCACAGATACGCAGTATTTT.

The rearrangement uses TRBV19 and TRBJ2-3; a weak D match, TRBD2 (6 bases). The CDR3 totals 13 residues. The V and J ends lost 7 bases and 4 bases respectively, with 12 bases between them. The germline CDR1 and CDR2 sequences are LNHDA and SQIVND (reference sequence). The CDR3 here is CASTKEGSDTQYF. CDR3 DNA: TGTGCCAGTACCAAGGAGGGGTCAGATACGCAGTATTTT.

The V and J genes are TRBV5-6 and TRBJ2-7; D is possibly TRBD2 (5 bases). Germline CDR1 SGHDT, CDR2 YYEEEE. V was shortened by 2 bases and J by 0 bases, with 9 bases between the two germline ends. CDR3 length equals 14 residues. The chain's CDR3 is CASSFWRSSYEQYF. CDR3 nucleotides: TGTGCCAGCAGCTTTTGGAGGAGCTCCTACGAGCAGTACTTC.

As regards this clone: Given the absence of the conserved phenylalanine or tryptophan at the CDR3 end, a read error is likely. The DNA is left out, because the CDR3 cannot be placed on it with certainty; the CDR3 is given as TCRdb lists it. The chain links TRBV6-1 to TRBJ1-2; the table names TRBD1, a call not compared with the DNA. The CDR3 is 12 residues long, counting both termini. Germline CDR1 reads MNHNS; CDR2 reads SASEGT. The CDR3 sequence: CASSEAQGRLYN.

The CDR3 DNA reads TGTGCCAGCAGCTTAGCGGGTGGGGCCTCCTACGAGCAGTACTTC. Translated: CASSLAGGASYEQYF. The V call is TRBV7-9, the J call TRBJ2-7, with D possibly TRBD1 on 5 matching bases. This CDR3 comprises 15 residues. CDR1 is SEHNR and CDR2 is FQNEAQ in the germline V gene (reference sequence). V lost 0 bases, J lost 0 bases, and 9 bases lay in between. Looking up the rest from reference TRBV7-9 and TRBJ2-7 gives the full variable domain: DTGVSQNPRHKITKRGQNVTFRCDPISEHNRLYWYRQTLGQGPEFLTYFQNEAQLEKSRLLSDRFSAERPKGSFSTLEIQRTEQGDSAMYLCASSLAGGASYEQYFGPGTRLTVT.

This chain links TRBV11-3 with TRBJ2-7; D uncertain. The CDR3 sequence is 16 residues long. In germline, CDR1 is SGHNT, CDR2 YENEEA. Trimming removed 4 bases at V and 3 bases at J, with 19 bases between. DNA of the CDR3: TGTGCCAGCAGCTCCGTTTTAAGATCGACCGGCTACGAGCAGTACTTC. Translated: CASSSVLRSTGYEQYF.

The chain's CDR3 is CAWDSRVDEVYEQYF. DNA of the CDR3: TGTGCCTGGGATTCCCGGGTGGATGAGGTCTACGAGCAGTACTTC. The rearrangement uses TRBV30 and TRBJ2-7; no clear D gene. This CDR3 region has 15 residues. The germline CDR1 and CDR2 sequences are GTSNPN and SVGIG (reference sequence). Deletions cut 5 bases from V and 3 bases from J, with 20 bases between.

Only one count was recorded for this clone. The chain combines TRBV9 with TRBJ1-3, with D possibly being TRBD1 (5 bases). CDR1 is SGDLS and CDR2 is YYNGEE in the germline V gene. V lost 0 bases and J lost 4, with 14 bases in between. This CDR3 region has 16 residues. The CDR3: CASSVDPRVSGNTIYF. The DNA of the CDR3 is TGTGCCAGCAGCGTAGATCCCAGGGTTTCAGGAAACACCATATATTTT.

The V gene is TRBV2, the J gene TRBJ2-3; D remains ambiguous. Trimming pared 1 base from V and 4 bases from J, leaving 3 bases between. The CDR3 is 12 amino acids. CDR1 SNHLY and CDR2 FYNNEI come from the germline V gene. CDR3 in amino acids: CASSEVADTQYF. Written as DNA, the CDR3 is TGTGCCAGCAGTGAAGTGGCAGATACGCAGTATTTT.

J is TRBJ1-2 and V is TRBV29-1; maybe TRBD1 (5 bases). The CDR3 spans 12 residues. Germline V CDR1 and CDR2: SQVTM, ANQGSEA. The V and J ends lost 6 bases and 4 bases respectively, with 12 bases between them. The DNA for the CDR3 is TGCAGCGTGTCCCAGGGTGGCTATGGCTACACCTTC. This encodes CSVSQGGYGYTF.

CDR3 DNA: TGCGCCAGCAGCCACCTTACCCCTAGCGGGCCTTCCTACAATGAGCAGTTCTTC. Its translation is CASSHLTPSGPSYNEQFF. The chain combines TRBV4-1 with TRBJ2-1; 8 bases map to TRBD2. Germline V gives CDR1 MGHRA, CDR2 YSYEKL. Trimming cost V 3 bases and J 1 base; bases outside gene matches: 11. The CDR3 extends over 18 amino acids.

The chain uses TRBV11-3 and TRBJ2-7; D gene unclear. From germline, CDR1 is SGHNT and CDR2 YENEEA. Between the trimmed V and J ends, which lost 1 base and 0 bases, there was a span of 10 bases. The CDR3 covers 15 residues. CDR3 nucleotides: TGTGCCAGCAGCTTAGCCGCGGCGAGCTCCTACGAGCAGTACTTC. Translation: CASSLAAASSYEQYF.

The V call is TRBV4-1, the J call TRBJ2-5; D remains unclear. V lost 2 bases, J lost 3 bases, and 16 bases lay in between. Germline CDR1 is MGHRA and CDR2 is YSYEKL. This CDR3 has 16 residues. CDR3 DNA sequence: TGCGCCAGCAGCCAACTGTCACCGGAGATGGAAGAGACCCAGTACTTC. Its protein is CASSQLSPEMEETQYF.

This chain connects TRBV7-9 to TRBJ1-2; the D is unclear. The CDR3 loop spans 12 amino acids. Germline V CDR1 and CDR2: SEHNR, FQNEAQ (reference sequence). Trimming took off 4 bases at V and 8 bases at J, with 11 bases between the two ends. In DNA, the CDR3 is TGTGCCAGCAGCTCGGACCTGGGGGGCTACACCTTC. Amino acid sequence: CASSSDLGGYTF.

The chain links TRBV2 to TRBJ1-2; D is uncertain. Germline loops: CDR1 SNHLY, CDR2 FYNNEI. The V gene lost 1 base and the J gene lost 4 bases, with 7 bases spanning the gap. The CDR3 consists of 13 residues. The chain's CDR3 is CASSEGWPYGYTF. The CDR3 DNA follows: TGTGCCAGCAGTGAAGGGTGGCCCTATGGCTACACCTTC.

This clone occurred a few times. This rearrangement joins TRBV10-3 to TRBJ1-5; D is uncertain. This CDR3 region has 14 residues. Between the trimmed V and J ends, which lost 4 bases and 6 bases, there was a span of 13 bases. The germline V gene has CDR1 ENHRY and CDR2 SYGVKD. The CDR3 loop reads CAISVGPGSQPQHF. The CDR3 DNA reads as TGTGCCATCAGTGTAGGTCCGGGGAGTCAGCCCCAGCATTTT.